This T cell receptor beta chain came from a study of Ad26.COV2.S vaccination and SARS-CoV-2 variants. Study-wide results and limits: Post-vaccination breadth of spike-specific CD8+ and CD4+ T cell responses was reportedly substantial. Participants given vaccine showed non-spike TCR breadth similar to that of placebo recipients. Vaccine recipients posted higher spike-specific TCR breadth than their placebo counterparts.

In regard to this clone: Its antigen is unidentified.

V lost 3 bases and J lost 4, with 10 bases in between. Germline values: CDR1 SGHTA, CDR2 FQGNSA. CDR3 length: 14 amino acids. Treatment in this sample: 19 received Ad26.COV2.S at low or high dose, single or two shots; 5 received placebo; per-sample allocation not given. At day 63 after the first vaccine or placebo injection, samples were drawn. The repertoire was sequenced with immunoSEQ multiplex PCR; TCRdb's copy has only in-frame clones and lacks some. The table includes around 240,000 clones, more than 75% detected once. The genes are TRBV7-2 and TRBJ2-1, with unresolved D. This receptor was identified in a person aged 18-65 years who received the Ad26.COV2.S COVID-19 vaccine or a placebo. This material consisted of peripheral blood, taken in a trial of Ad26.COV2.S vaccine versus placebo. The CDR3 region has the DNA TGTGCCAGCAGCTTGGACCTTGTTTACAATGAGCAGTTCTTC. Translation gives CASSLDLVYNEQFF.